Below are 22 T cell receptor beta chains sequenced from a single sample in a study of glioma-infiltrating T cells. Amplification of TCR alpha and beta CDR3 regions from RNA used iRepertoire nested multiplex PCR. MiXCR, run by TCRdb on the multiplex PCR reads, gives a single entry per CDR3 protein. Here the sample spans roughly 120,000 distinct CDR3 sequences, 20% to 25% being singletons. Input material: glioma tissue, nonneoplastic brain tissue, or PBMCs (not recorded which). The receptors originated from a human donor with low-grade glioma or glioblastoma, undergoing nonglioma brain surgery, or in good health (not recorded which).

For this clonotype: A much larger clone differs by one base, so this may be a read error. The chain has TRBV7-3 and TRBJ2-3, with TRBD1 identical over 7 bases. This CDR3 spans 15 amino acids. Per germline, CDR1 SGHTA and CDR2 FQGTGA. Here the CDR3 reads CASSFRDSRTDTRYF. The CDR3 coding sequence is TGTGCCAGCAGCTTCCGGGACAGTCGTACAGATACGCGGTATTTT. Combining the CDR3 with reference TRBV7-3 and TRBJ2-3 gives the whole variable domain GAGVSQTPSNKVTEKGKYVELRCDPISGHTALYWYRQSLGQGPEFLIYFQGTGAADDSGLPNDRFFAVRPEGSVSTLKIQRTERGDSAVYLCASSFRDSRTDTRYFGPGTRLTVL.

This clonotype showed up many times. The chain is built from TRBV4-3 and TRBJ1-6, with D perhaps TRBD1 (5 bases). There are 16 residues in the CDR3. Looked up from germline, CDR1 is LGHNA and CDR2 is YSLEER. Trimming took 0 bases from V and 7 from J, leaving 13 bases between them. The CDR3 bases are TGCGCCAGCAGCCAAGATCCCCTGGGGACGAATTCACCCCTCCACTTT. Translated, it gives CASSQDPLGTNSPLHF.

This clonotype was counted ten times or more. The rearrangement uses TRBV15 and TRBJ2-7; D not certain. In germline, CDR1 is LNHNV, CDR2 YYDKDF (reference sequence). The CDR3 covers 11 residues. Trimming removed 6 bases from V and 7 bases from J, with 10 bases in between. The CDR3 region is CATSTAWEQYF. The DNA of the CDR3 is TGTGCCACCAGTACTGCATGGGAGCAGTACTTC.

This clonotype was observed many times. The chain joins TRBV6-2 or TRBV6-3 to TRBJ2-1, with 9 bases lining up with TRBD2. The CDR3 length is 15 residues. CDR1 is MNHEY, CDR2 SVGEGT, per germline. The V and J ends lost 2 bases and 9 bases, in that order; junction bases with no gene match: 8. CDR3 sequence: CASSYPAGGRGEQFF. CDR3 sequence (DNA): TGTGCCAGCAGTTACCCCGCGGGGGGGCGGGGTGAGCAGTTCTTC.

The chain joins TRBV29-1 to TRBJ1-5; D gene uncertain. CDR1 and CDR2 from the germline V gene are SQVTM and ANQGSEA. V was pared by 4 bases and J by 4 bases, with 11 bases between. This CDR3 contains 13 residues. The CDR3 here is CSVAEGLNQPQHF. The CDR3 region has the DNA TGCAGCGTTGCGGAGGGCCTAAATCAGCCCCAGCATTTT.

This clonotype was seen many times. The rearrangement uses TRBV7-9 and TRBJ2-5, with 8 bases that match TRBD1. This CDR3 is 15 amino acids long. Trimming cost V 3 bases and J 4 bases; bases outside gene matches: 7. Germline CDR1 is SEHNR and CDR2 is FQNEAQ (reference sequence). The CDR3 DNA is TGTGCCAGCAGCTTTCCGTACGACAGGGGAGAGACCCAGTACTTC. This gives the protein CASSFPYDRGETQYF.

In this sample, this clonotype turned up once. The V gene is TRBV20-1, the J gene TRBJ1-1; D might be TRBD1 (6 bases). The CDR3 loop spans 15 amino acids. V lost 3 bases and J 4 bases, leaving 18 bases between the germline ends. The germline V gene encodes CDR1 DFQATT and CDR2 SNEGSKA (reference sequence). The DNA for the CDR3 is TGCAGTGCTAGGGGTACAGGGAGCGCGGTCACTGAAGCTTTCTTT. Protein product: CSARGTGSAVTEAFF.

This clonotype was found many times. The chain uses TRBV10-3 and TRBJ2-5, with 9 bases matching TRBD1. The CDR3 is 15 amino acids. The germline V gene encodes CDR1 ENHRY and CDR2 SYGVKD. J lost 3 bases, V lost 3 bases, and 5 bases had no gene match. The DNA of the CDR3 is TGTGCCATCAGTGAAGTCGGGACAGGGAAAGAGACCCAGTACTTC. It encodes CAISEVGTGKETQYF.

Many counts were recorded for this clonotype. The V and J genes are TRBV12-3 or TRBV12-4 and TRBJ1-1; the match to TRBD1 covers 9 bases. The CDR3 covers 14 residues. The ends lost 6 bases at V and 1 base at J; junction bases unmatched: 3. The CDR3 nucleotides read TGTGCCAGCAGGCCGACAGGGGGGAACACTGAAGCTTTCTTT. Amino acid sequence: CASRPTGGNTEAFF.

This clonotype was observed at least ten times. CDR3 bases: TGCAGTGCTATGGGAGGAGGCCGGGCCAAAAACATTCAGTACTTC. Amino acid sequence: CSAMGGGRAKNIQYF. V and J are TRBV20-1 and TRBJ2-4, with D possibly TRBD2 on 6 matching bases. CDR1 and CDR2 from the germline V gene are DFQATT and SNEGSKA (reference sequence). The V and J ends lost 4 bases and 1 base respectively, with 14 bases between them. CDR3 length equals 15 residues.

This clonotype was observed many times. The V gene is TRBV28, the J gene TRBJ2-2; TRBD1 might be the D (6 bases). Per the germline V gene, CDR1 is MDHEN and CDR2 is SYDVKM. CDR3 length: 15 amino acids. Trimming pared 2 bases from V and 4 bases from J, leaving 11 bases between. This CDR3 is CASSLPGTSTGELFF. Written as DNA, the CDR3 is TGTGCCAGCAGTTTACCCGGGACATCCACCGGGGAGCTGTTTTTT.

This clonotype was seen many times. V usage is TRBV9 and J usage is TRBJ2-5; tentative D call: TRBD2 (5 bases). The CDR3 consists of 15 residues. Per the germline V gene, CDR1 is SGDLS and CDR2 is YYNGEE. Trimming stripped 0 bases from V and 2 bases from J, with 11 bases between. This CDR3 is CASSVGGHRQETQYF. CDR3 DNA: TGTGCCAGCAGCGTAGGAGGGCATCGACAAGAGACCCAGTACTTC.

In this sample, this clonotype turned up a few times. The chain couples TRBV5-4 to TRBJ2-1, with D uncertain. Trimming took off 4 bases at V and 8 bases at J, with 7 bases between the two ends. Germline CDR1 and CDR2: SGHNT and YYREEE (reference sequence). This CDR3 region has 11 residues. The CDR3: CASSRIYEQFF. Written as DNA, the CDR3 is TGTGCCAGCAGCCGAATCTATGAGCAGTTCTTC.

The chain carries TRBV29-1 and TRBJ2-5; TRBD2 might be the D (6 bases). Looked up from germline, CDR1 is SQVTM and CDR2 is ANQGSEA. Between the trimmed V and J ends, which lost 3 bases and 4 bases, there was a span of 15 bases. The CDR3 has 14 residues. The CDR3 coding sequence is TGCAGCGTTGACTCGGGAGATTCACGAGAGACCCAGTACTTC. Protein product: CSVDSGDSRETQYF.

The chain links TRBV5-1 to TRBJ2-5; D gene uncertain. Germline CDR1 and CDR2: SGHRS and YFSETQ. This CDR3 has 15 amino acids. Trimming took off 6 bases at V and 4 bases at J, with 19 bases between the two ends. The CDR3 DNA is TGCGCCAGCATGGACGGCAAGGGCCTCACAGAGACCCAGTACTTC. Translation gives CASMDGKGLTETQYF.

Only a few counts were recorded for this clonotype. Given a much more abundant clone one base away, this may be a read error. The chain links TRBV4-2 to TRBJ1-5; D unclear. This CDR3 comprises 16 residues. Looked up from germline, CDR1 is LGHNA and CDR2 is YNFKEQ. The CDR3 spells CVSSQSWEVRNQPQHF. The CDR3 DNA follows: TGTGTCAGCAGCCAATCCTGGGAGGTACGCAATCAGCCCCAGCATTTT.

The table lists this clonotype with many counts. Given a much more abundant clone one base away, this may be a read error. The rearrangement joins TRBV6-2 or TRBV6-3 to TRBJ2-1; D might be TRBD1 (6 bases). The length of the CDR3 is 14 residues. Germline CDR1 reads MNHEY; CDR2 reads SVGEGT. In DNA, the CDR3 is TGTGCCAGCAGACTTCGGTCAGGGGACAATGAGCAGCTCTTC. It codes for CASRLRSGDNEQLF.

This clonotype was observed many times. J is TRBJ1-2 and V is TRBV28, with TRBD1 as a possible D gene (5 bases). Deletions cut 7 bases from V and 5 bases from J, with 20 bases between. This CDR3 region has 15 residues. The V gene's germline CDR1 is MDHEN and CDR2 SYDVKM. The DNA of the CDR3 is TGTGCCAGCAACAGCCCCCCCGGGACTGATTATGGCTACACCTTC. Translation: CASNSPPGTDYGYTF.

This chain connects TRBV29-1 to TRBJ1-1; the D gene is possibly TRBD1 (5 bases). Per germline, CDR1 SQVTM and CDR2 ANQGSEA. The CDR3 covers 13 residues. Between the trimmed V and J ends, which lost 4 bases and 2 bases, there was a span of 11 bases. The CDR3 loop is CSVVVRENTEAFF. The CDR3 DNA reads TGCAGCGTTGTAGTCAGGGAAAACACTGAAGCTTTCTTT.

The sample holds a few counts of this clonotype. This may be a read error: a much more frequent sequence differs by one nucleotide. The rearrangement uses TRBV7-9 and TRBJ1-1; D unclear. The CDR3 spans 12 residues. Germline CDR1 and CDR2: SEHNR and FQNEAQ (reference sequence). DNA for the CDR3: TGTGCCGGCAGCTTAGGAACCGCCCAAGCTTTCTTT. Amino acids: CAGSLGTAQAFF.

This clonotype was seen at least ten times. The V and J genes are TRBV12-3 or TRBV12-4 and TRBJ2-5, with 15 bases fitting TRBD2. This CDR3 spans 16 amino acids. Trimming at V came to 6 bases and at J to 2 bases, leaving 4 bases not matched to a gene. The CDR3 here is CASSGLAGGIQETQYF. DNA for the CDR3: TGTGCCAGCAGCGGACTAGCGGGGGGGATTCAAGAGACCCAGTACTTC.

Note on this clonotype: One junction end does not reproduce the germline sequence, and a read error may be involved. CDR3 DNA sequence: TGTACCAGTAGTTCAGGGGCCGGGGAGCTGTTTTTT. It specifies CTSSSGAGELFF. The chain links TRBV6-5 to TRBJ2-2; D is possibly TRBD1 (6 bases). Germline CDR1 and CDR2: MNHEY and SVGAGI. The CDR3 contains 12 residues.